This entry lists 10 T cell receptor beta chains sequenced from one sample in a study of T cell responses to AZD1222 COVID-19 vaccine. TCRdb's table, derived via immunoSEQ multiplex PCR, lists solely in-frame clones and lacks some. The data show roughly 97,000 clones, over 70% seen once. Sequenced material: peripheral blood, taken on day 0 of AZD1222 vaccination. These receptors all stem from an adult in good health.

V gene TRBV7-3 combines with J gene TRBJ2-5; D is perhaps TRBD2 (5 bases). This CDR3 is built from 17 residues. V was shortened by 5 bases and J by 5 bases, with 24 bases between the two germline ends. CDR1 is SGHTA and CDR2 is FQGTGA in the germline V gene. For the CDR3, the DNA is TGTGCCAGCAGCCGGGGAAGTCGGGGTGGCAGGTTGGAGACCCAGTACTTC. Its protein product is CASSRGSRGGRLETQYF.

The chain recombines TRBV18 with TRBJ1-6, with 8 bases fitting TRBD1. With 1 base clipped from V and 9 bases from J, the junction kept 8 bases outside the gene matches. Germline V lookup: CDR1 KGHSH, CDR2 LQKENI. This CDR3 has 16 residues. The CDR3 loop is CASSPLDRDLGSPLHF. CDR3 bases: TGTGCCAGCTCACCACTGGACAGGGACTTAGGTTCACCCCTCCACTTT. Drawing the rest from reference TRBV18 and TRBJ1-6, the complete variable domain is NAGVMQNPRHLVRRRGQEARLRCSPMKGHSHVYWYRQLPEEGLKFMVYLQKENIIDESGMPKERFSAEFPKEGPSILRIQQVVRGDSAAYFCASSPLDRDLGSPLHFGNGTRLTVT.

In DNA, the CDR3 is TGTGCCACCAGTTACCGACTAGCGGGAGGTTATGGGCAGTACTTC. Encoded protein: CATSYRLAGGYGQYF. The chain uses TRBV15 and TRBJ2-7, with TRBD2 matching 13 bases. Germline-derived CDR1 and CDR2 are LNHNV and YYDKDF (reference sequence). The ends lost 6 bases at V and 9 bases at J; junction bases unmatched: 11. The CDR3 contains 15 residues.

This chain joins TRBV10-1 and TRBJ1-3; D gene unclear. The V end lost 5 bases, the J end lost 1 base, and 6 bases lay between the germline ends. CDR1 is WNHNN, CDR2 SYGVQD, per germline (reference sequence). The CDR3 has 13 amino acids. In DNA, the CDR3 is TGCGCCAGCAGTCTCTGTTCTGGAAACACCATATATTTT. As protein: CASSLCSGNTIYF.

V is TRBV4-1 and J is TRBJ1-2; D gene uncertain. Germline CDR1 is MGHRA and CDR2 is YSYEKL. The CDR3 has 14 amino acids. Trimming left V 1 base short and J 4 bases short, with 10 bases between. The CDR3 nucleotides read TGCGCCAGCAGCCAAGGAGGAGTGGGCTATGGCTACACCTTC. Its translation: CASSQGGVGYGYTF.

V gene TRBV7-2 combines with J gene TRBJ2-5; D gene ambiguous. The V gene's germline CDR1 is SGHTA and CDR2 FQGNSA. Trimming took off 3 bases at V and 1 base at J, with 15 bases between the two ends. This CDR3 is built from 16 residues. The CDR3 DNA is TGTGCCAGCAGCTTGCCCTTGCCGACGCTCCAAGAGACCCAGTACTTC. Amino acids: CASSLPLPTLQETQYF.

The chain has TRBV5-1 and TRBJ2-5; 8 nucleotides agree with TRBD2. Trimming cost V 5 bases and J 5 bases; bases outside gene matches: 11. The germline CDR1 and CDR2 sequences are SGHRS and YFSETQ. This CDR3 is 15 amino acids long. The CDR3 protein is CASRRQAGVGETQYF. In nucleotides, the CDR3 is TGCGCCAGCAGGCGCCAAGCGGGAGTCGGGGAGACCCAGTACTTC.

V usage is TRBV19 and J usage is TRBJ2-7; 10 bases are a match to TRBD1. The V segment lost 5 bases and the J segment 3 bases; nucleotides outside the gene matches: 7. Per germline, CDR1 LNHDA and CDR2 SQIVND (reference sequence). The CDR3 consists of 15 residues. CDR3 amino acids: CASSETGTGDYEQYF. CDR3 DNA sequence: TGTGCCAGTAGTGAAACCGGGACAGGGGACTACGAGCAGTACTTC.

The J gene is TRBJ1-6, the V gene TRBV3-1 (or the pseudogene TRBV3-2); no firm D call. Germline assignment: CDR1 LGHDT and CDR2 YNNKEL (reference sequence). V lost 0 bases and J 7 bases, leaving 16 bases between the germline ends. The CDR3 length is 17 residues. CDR3 bases: TGTGCCAGCAGCCAAGACCGGACTCAAATGGGAAATTCACCCCTCCACTTT. This codes for CASSQDRTQMGNSPLHF.

J is TRBJ2-1 and V is TRBV5-1; D possibly matches TRBD1 or TRBD2 (5 bases each). The CDR3 has 14 amino acids. V was pared by 2 bases and J by 4 bases, with 10 bases between. CDR1 and CDR2 from the germline V gene are SGHRS and YFSETQ. CDR3 loop: CASSFRDRYNEQFF. The CDR3 DNA reads as TGCGCCAGCAGCTTCCGGGACCGATACAATGAGCAGTTCTTC.